A selection of T cell receptor beta chains follows, all from one sample in a study of patients and donors after allogeneic stem cell transplantation. TCRdb processed the RT-PCR reads anew with MiXCR; each CDR3 protein has one entry. The profile shows a few hundred thousand distinct CDR3 sequences, 11% to 15% of them singletons. The source material was blood, either unsorted or a sorted T cell fraction (not recorded which). These receptors were collected from a human donor who was either an allogeneic HSCT recipient or a stem cell or donor lymphocyte infusion donor (not recorded which). It is not recorded whose cells these are; they may come from a transplant donor. The CDR3 runs from the conserved cysteine through the conserved F or W. D genes are given only for firm matches. Where a row states a size, it is once, few, many or the class of an expanded clone; other rows omit it.

TRBJ2-7 | TRBV12-3/TRBV12-4 | many | TRBD2 | CASRGTSGGEQYF | TGTGCCAGCAGAGGGACTAGCGGTGGCGAGCAGTACTTC
TRBJ1-1 | TRBV27 | many | TRBD1 | CASRRRQGVTEAFF | TGTGCCAGCAGGAGAAGACAGGGGGTCACTGAAGCTTTCTTT
TRBJ2-1 | TRBV19 | . | TRBD2 | CASSIEGTSGGFPLPHNEQFF | TGTGCCAGTAGTATAGAAGGGACTAGCGGGGGGTTTCCCCTTCCCCACAATGAGCAGTTCTTC
TRBJ2-1 | TRBV20-1 | many | TRBD2 | CSARDPRTSPYNEQFF | TGCAGTGCTAGAGATCCCCGGACTAGCCCCTACAATGAGCAGTTCTTC
TRBJ2-7 | TRBV5-5 | . | TRBD1 | CASSLTGGLGEQYF | TGTGCCAGCAGCTTGACAGGGGGCCTCGGGGAGCAGTACTTC
TRBJ2-7 | TRBV6-1 | . | . | CASSDLRGVSTYEQYF | TGTGCCAGCAGTGATCTTCGTGGGGTTTCAACCTACGAGCAGTACTTC
TRBJ2-1 | TRBV10-2 | . | . | CASSGDPREREQFF | TGCGCCAGCAGTGGGGACCCCCGGGAGAGGGAGCAGTTCTTC
TRBJ2-3 | TRBV29-1 | . | . | CSVGGYTDTQYF | TGCAGCGTTGGCGGATACACAGATACGCAGTATTTT
TRBJ2-2 | TRBV27 | few | . | CASSFAIGELFF | TGTGCCAGCAGTTTCGCAATCGGGGAGCTGTTTTTT
TRBJ2-7 | TRBV9 | . | TRBD2 | CASSPRGRVSYEQYF | TGTGCCAGCAGCCCCCGTGGGAGGGTCTCCTACGAGCAGTACTTC
TRBJ1-2 | TRBV4-1 | many | . | CASSQGKRVYYNGYTF | TGCGCCAGCAGCCAGGGCAAAAGGGTTTATTATAATGGCTACACCTTC
TRBJ1-5 | TRBV2 | many | . | CASSDSTNQPQHF | TGTGCCAGCAGTGACAGCACCAATCAGCCCCAGCATTTT
TRBJ2-1 | TRBV15 | many | TRBD2 | CATSSLAGNEQFF | TGTGCCACCAGCAGCCTAGCGGGAAACGAGCAGTTCTTC
TRBJ2-1 | TRBV20-1 | few | TRBD2 | CSARDQTSGSNEQFF | TGCAGTGCTAGAGATCAGACTAGCGGGAGTAATGAGCAGTTCTTC
TRBJ2-1 | TRBV20-1 | . | TRBD2 | CSARDIPLSGIPYNEQFF | TGCAGTGCTAGAGATATCCCCTTAAGCGGGATTCCCTACAATGAGCAGTTCTTC